This TCR beta chain was sequenced during a study of blood T cell repertoires in COVID-19. Study context: Sources were T cells, B-cell-depleted T cells, or PBMCs; the material itself was cDNA or gDNA.

Source study methods: Reference gene primers were amplified, and this amplification served to estimate nucleated cell counts. Profiling relied on immunoSEQ multiplex PCR, and the TCRdb table lists in-frame clones only, not all of them. The V and J calls and the clone size are those of that table, but D and trimming were determined from the DNA. The sample gives about 180,000 clones, roughly 84% of which show up once; about 1.2% is in the top ten. With 0 bases removed from V and 1 base from J, the gap between germline ends came to 9 bases. Germline lookup yields CDR1 ENHRY and CDR2 SYGVKD. The CDR3 loop spans 16 amino acids.

This receptor was obtained from a human donor with acute COVID-19. The donor label of this sample is uncertain. The chain has TRBV10-3 and TRBJ2-2; a possible D gene is TRBD1 (6 bases). Sequenced sample: PBMCs or T cells enriched from blood (not recorded which). DNA for the CDR3: TGTGCCATCAGTGAGTCGCCGGGACAGAACACCGGGGAGCTGTTTTTT. Encoded protein: CAISESPGQNTGELFF.